The present T cell receptor (beta chain) was sequenced within a study of cytomegalovirus exposure and HLA in healthy donors. This table comes from immunoSEQ multiplex PCR, and its TCRdb copy is limited to in-frame clones, with some not included. Among roughly 190,000 clones listed, approximately 85% were seen once. Points from the study as a whole: The majority of TCR sequences were rare, yet some public TCRs appeared in many donors. The study listed approximately 160 cytomegalovirus-associated TCR beta chains. Both high specificity and high sensitivity reportedly marked the classifier's diagnosis of cytomegalovirus status.

The germline V gene encodes CDR1 GTSNPN and CDR2 SVGIG (reference sequence). This CDR3 contains 12 residues. V lost 2 bases, J lost 4 bases, and 7 bases lay in between. The donors were part of the validation cohort of 120 subjects. That cohort was separate from the first cohort, which comprised 550 to 750 subjects. In its sample, this clone was seen a few times. Its antigen remains unknown. The TCR sequence derives from a woman younger than 30 in good health and CMV-seronegative. The sequenced material came from PBMCs. V gene TRBV30 combines with J gene TRBJ2-3; unclear D gene. The CDR3 protein is CAWSPLADTQYF. CDR3 sequence (DNA): TGTGCCTGGAGTCCGTTAGCAGATACGCAGTATTTT.